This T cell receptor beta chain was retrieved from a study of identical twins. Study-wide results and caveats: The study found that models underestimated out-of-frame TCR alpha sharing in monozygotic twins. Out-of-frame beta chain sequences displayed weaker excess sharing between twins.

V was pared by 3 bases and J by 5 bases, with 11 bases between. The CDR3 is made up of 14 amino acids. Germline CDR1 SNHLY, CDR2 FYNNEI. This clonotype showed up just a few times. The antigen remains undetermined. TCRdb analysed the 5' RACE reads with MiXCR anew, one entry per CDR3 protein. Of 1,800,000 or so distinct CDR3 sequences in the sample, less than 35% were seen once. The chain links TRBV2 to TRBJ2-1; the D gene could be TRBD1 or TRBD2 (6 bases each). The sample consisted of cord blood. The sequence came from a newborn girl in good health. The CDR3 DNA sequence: TGTGCCAGCAGTGACCGGGGGCGTAACAATGAGCAGTTCTTC. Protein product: CASSDRGRNNEQFF.